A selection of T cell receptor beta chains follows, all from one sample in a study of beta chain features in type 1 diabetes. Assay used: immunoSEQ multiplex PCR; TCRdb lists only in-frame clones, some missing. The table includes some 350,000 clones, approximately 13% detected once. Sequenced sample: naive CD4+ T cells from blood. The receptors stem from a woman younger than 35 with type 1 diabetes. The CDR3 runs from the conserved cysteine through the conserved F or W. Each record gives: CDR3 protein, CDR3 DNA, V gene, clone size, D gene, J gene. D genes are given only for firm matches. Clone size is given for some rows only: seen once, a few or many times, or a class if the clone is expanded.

CDR3 protein: CASSLWLNTEAFF
CDR3 DNA: TGCGCCAGCAGCTTGTGGCTGAACACTGAAGCTTTCTTT
V gene: TRBV5-1
clone size: few
D gene: NA
J gene: TRBJ1-1

CDR3 protein: CASSESLGANVLTF
CDR3 DNA: TGTGCCAGCAGCGAGAGCCTTGGGGCCAACGTCCTGACTTTC
V gene: TRBV7-7
clone size: few
D gene: NA
J gene: TRBJ2-6

CDR3 protein: CASSNRTNEKLFF
CDR3 DNA: TGTGCCAGCTCAAACAGAACTAATGAAAAACTGTTTTTT
V gene: TRBV18
clone size: NA
D gene: NA
J gene: TRBJ1-4

CDR3 protein: CASSLAGRAREQYF
CDR3 DNA: TGTGCCAGCAGCTTAGCAGGCAGGGCACGCGAGCAGTACTTC
V gene: TRBV7-2
clone size: few
D gene: NA
J gene: TRBJ2-7

CDR3 protein: CAWVPQGFHYGYTF
CDR3 DNA: TGTGCCTGGGTCCCCCAGGGTTTTCACTATGGCTACACCTTC
V gene: TRBV30
clone size: NA
D gene: NA
J gene: TRBJ1-2

CDR3 protein: CASRPGTGGRETQYF
CDR3 DNA: TGTGCCAGCAGACCCGGGACAGGGGGCAGGGAGACCCAGTACTTC
V gene: TRBV5-6
clone size: NA
D gene: TRBD1
J gene: TRBJ2-5

CDR3 protein: CASSGGSGTGVSYEQYF
CDR3 DNA: TGTGCCAGCAGTGGGGGGTCCGGGACAGGGGTCTCCTACGAGCAGTACTTC
V gene: TRBV28
clone size: NA
D gene: TRBD1
J gene: TRBJ2-7

CDR3 protein: CASSYLDTTGETQYF
CDR3 DNA: TGTGCCAGCAGTTACCTGGACACAACGGGAGAGACCCAGTACTTC
V gene: TRBV6-5
clone size: NA
D gene: NA
J gene: TRBJ2-5

CDR3 protein: CASSFPGQTYEQYF
CDR3 DNA: TGTGCCAGCAGCTTTCCGGGACAGACCTACGAGCAGTACTTC
V gene: TRBV7-9
clone size: few
D gene: TRBD1
J gene: TRBJ2-7

CDR3 protein: CASSLSTGGVDGYTF
CDR3 DNA: TGTGCCAGCAGCTTAAGTACAGGGGGCGTAGACGGCTACACCTTC
V gene: TRBV7-9
clone size: NA
D gene: TRBD1
J gene: TRBJ1-2

CDR3 protein: CSVDTAGRRTDTQYF
CDR3 DNA: TGCAGCGTTGATACAGCGGGACGGCGCACAGATACGCAGTATTTT
V gene: TRBV29-1
clone size: few
D gene: TRBD2
J gene: TRBJ2-3

CDR3 protein: CASRTGGSGGNQPQHF
CDR3 DNA: TGTGCCAGCCGTACGGGGGGCTCGGGGGGCAATCAGCCCCAGCATTTT
V gene: TRBV18
clone size: NA
D gene: NA
J gene: TRBJ1-5

CDR3 protein: CASSSRAGVFPDTQYF
CDR3 DNA: TGTGCCAGCAGCTCACGAGCGGGAGTCTTTCCAGATACGCAGTATTTT
V gene: TRBV7-2
clone size: few
D gene: TRBD2
J gene: TRBJ2-3

CDR3 protein: CASSYGLAGNQETQYF
CDR3 DNA: TGTGCCAGCAGCTATGGACTAGCGGGAAACCAAGAGACCCAGTACTTC
V gene: TRBV7-6
clone size: few
D gene: TRBD2
J gene: TRBJ2-5

CDR3 protein: CASSSDTGELFF
CDR3 DNA: TGTGCCAGCAGCTCCGACACCGGGGAGCTGTTTTTT
V gene: TRBV7-9
clone size: NA
D gene: NA
J gene: TRBJ2-2

CDR3 protein: CASSSGQGLGWQFF
CDR3 DNA: TGTGCCAGCAGTTCGGGACAGGGTCTCGGTTGGCAGTTCTTC
V gene: TRBV2
clone size: NA
D gene: TRBD1
J gene: TRBJ2-1

CDR3 protein: CAWKGGPTIGELFF
CDR3 DNA: TGTGCCTGGAAAGGGGGTCCCACAATCGGGGAGCTGTTTTTT
V gene: TRBV30
clone size: NA
D gene: NA
J gene: TRBJ2-2

CDR3 protein: CATSRDEARREKLFF
CDR3 DNA: TGTGCCACCAGCAGAGATGAGGCAAGGCGCGAAAAACTGTTTTTT
V gene: TRBV15
clone size: NA
D gene: NA
J gene: TRBJ1-4

CDR3 protein: CASSLEREAFF
CDR3 DNA: TGCGCCAGCAGCTTGGAGCGTGAAGCTTTCTTT
V gene: TRBV5-1
clone size: NA
D gene: NA
J gene: TRBJ1-1

CDR3 protein: CSGRTGNTEAFF
CDR3 DNA: TGCAGCGGGCGGACAGGGAACACTGAAGCTTTCTTT
V gene: TRBV29-1
clone size: NA
D gene: TRBD1
J gene: TRBJ1-1

CDR3 protein: CATRAGGRGDTQYF
CDR3 DNA: TGTGCCACCCGAGCGGGAGGGCGGGGAGATACGCAGTATTTT
V gene: TRBV19
clone size: few
D gene: TRBD2
J gene: TRBJ2-3

CDR3 protein: CASSETSESYNEQFF
CDR3 DNA: TGTGCCAGTAGCGAAACTAGCGAGTCCTACAATGAGCAGTTCTTC
V gene: TRBV19
clone size: NA
D gene: TRBD2
J gene: TRBJ2-1

CDR3 protein: CSVEGPLAERTDTQYF
CDR3 DNA: TGCAGCGTTGAAGGACCCCTAGCGGAACGCACAGATACGCAGTATTTT
V gene: TRBV29-1
clone size: few
D gene: TRBD2
J gene: TRBJ2-3

CDR3 protein: CASSYLDSGPQHF
CDR3 DNA: TGTGCCAGCAGTTACCTCGACAGTGGGCCCCAGCATTTT
V gene: TRBV6-6
clone size: NA
D gene: NA
J gene: TRBJ1-5

CDR3 protein: CSAERGFAEAFF
CDR3 DNA: TGCAGCGCCGAACGGGGATTCGCTGAAGCTTTCTTT
V gene: TRBV29-1
clone size: NA
D gene: NA
J gene: TRBJ1-1

CDR3 protein: CASSLWASGTSTDTQYF
CDR3 DNA: TGTGCCAGCAGCTTATGGGCTAGCGGGACTAGCACAGATACGCAGTATTTT
V gene: TRBV7-2
clone size: few
D gene: TRBD2
J gene: TRBJ2-3

CDR3 protein: CASSERQGFTGELFF
CDR3 DNA: TGTGCCAGCAGTGAAAGACAGGGATTCACCGGGGAGCTGTTTTTT
V gene: TRBV2
clone size: NA
D gene: TRBD1
J gene: TRBJ2-2

CDR3 protein: CASSTNTLSVNEQFF
CDR3 DNA: TGTGCCAGCAGCACTAACACGCTTTCCGTTAATGAGCAGTTCTTC
V gene: TRBV9
clone size: NA
D gene: NA
J gene: TRBJ2-1

CDR3 protein: CASSWGTGLQETQYF
CDR3 DNA: TGCGCCAGCAGCTGGGGGACAGGTCTACAAGAGACCCAGTACTTC
V gene: TRBV5-1
clone size: NA
D gene: TRBD1
J gene: TRBJ2-5